Listed below are T cell receptor beta chains from one sample, sequenced in a study of response to subunit inactivated influenza vaccine. TCRdb re-derived calls from the RT-PCR reads in MiXCR, one entry per CDR3 protein. The sample lists approximately 490,000 distinct CDR3 sequences, 6% to 9% occurring once. This specimen was PBMCs from blood, taken about 24 months after vaccination. Receptors were obtained from a man aged 45 to 70 who received an inactivated influenza vaccine. Each CDR3 is given without its conserved first and last residue.

V gene,CDR3 protein
TRBV20-1,SARDSSGTSGVGYEQY
TRBV20-1,SARGQGGPVNTEAF
TRBV10-3,ATSTSTTGGEQF
TRBV7-2,ASSYHGGGQPQH
TRBV4-3,ASSQGTSGRAHEQY
TRBV24-1,ATRGLDNEQF
TRBV6-2/TRBV6-3,AINPGTGGLDEQF
TRBV11-2,ASSSRRGQLRRHSEQF
TRBV5-1,ASSQPSGAGETQY
TRBV9,ASSVGLSDSPLH
TRBV7-8,ASSLATGGWGETQY